Included here is one T cell receptor (beta chain) sequence, with context. CD45RO-negative CD8 cells positively selected for CCR7 made up the naive population, which excluded terminally differentiated effector memory CD45RA+ cells. None of the donors, who were healthy HIV-negative adults, had recently had acute infections or vaccinations. Using 200 ng DNA, around 30,000 T cell genomes, the sorted-subset replicate PCRs were run. TCRdb keeps only in-frame clones here, not all; method: immunoSEQ multiplex PCR. The table has about 870,000 clones, 90% to 95% seen once. This entry is derived from a study of shared clonotypes between healthy human individuals. The overall study: CD4 naive and memory got three plates each, CD8 naive two, CD8 memory one.

This CDR3 contains 15 residues. Trimming pared 4 bases from V and 0 bases from J, leaving 13 bases between. CDR1 is SGHRS and CDR2 is YFSETQ in the germline V gene. Input material: naive CD8+ T cells sorted from blood. The chain carries TRBV5-1 and TRBJ1-2, with D possibly TRBD1 on 5 matching bases. This clonotype originated in a man aged 25 to 45 in good health. CDR3 sequence reads: CASSHRDVSNYGYTF. CDR3 DNA sequence: TGCGCCAGCAGCCACCGGGACGTATCTAACTATGGCTACACCTTC.